This passage covers 19 T cell receptor beta chains from one sample sequenced in a study of shared clonotypes between healthy human individuals. Assay used: immunoSEQ multiplex PCR; TCRdb lists only in-frame clones, some missing. The sample has fewer than 650,000 clones, about three quarters seen once. Sequenced sample: PBMCs. These receptors were taken from a woman in her forties in good health. Some clones in this sample may be carry-over from other donors' samples.

The rearrangement links TRBV4-2 to TRBJ1-4; no definite D call. The V end lost 4 bases, the J end lost 6 bases, and 15 bases lay between the germline ends. This CDR3 contains 15 residues. CDR1 is LGHNA, CDR2 YNFKEQ, per germline. The CDR3 spells CASSPQPTADEKLFF. The CDR3 DNA sequence: TGTGCCAGCAGCCCCCAGCCAACGGCGGATGAAAAACTGTTTTTT.

Worth noting for this clone: The sample contains more than one DNA sequence encoding this CDR3. The chain recombines TRBV5-1 with TRBJ2-1; D is unresolved. The CDR3 sequence is 12 residues long. From germline, CDR1 is SGHRS and CDR2 YFSETQ. Trimming removed 0 bases at V and 8 bases at J, with 6 bases between. In DNA, the CDR3 is TGCGCCAGCAGCTTGGCACGTGATGAGCAGTTCTTC. Its translation: CASSLARDEQFF. The variable domain in full, completed from reference TRBV5-1 and TRBJ2-1, reads KAGVTQTPRYLIKTRGQQVTLSCSPISGHRSVSWYQQTPGQGLQFLFEYFSETQRNKGNFPGRFSGRQFSNSRSEMNVSTLELGDSALYLCASSLARDEQFFGPGTRLTVL.

The chain couples TRBV9 to TRBJ2-2, with D maybe TRBD2 (6 bases). This CDR3 comprises 16 residues. Germline V lookup: CDR1 SGDLS, CDR2 YYNGEE. V lost 0 bases, J lost 0 bases, and 9 bases lay in between. The CDR3, as DNA: TGTGCCAGCAGCGTAGGGTCTAGCGCGAACACCGGGGAGCTGTTTTTT. Protein: CASSVGSSANTGELFF.

This clone was observed a few times. This chain connects TRBV5-1 to TRBJ1-5; D call uncertain. The V and J ends lost 0 bases and 4 bases respectively, with 11 bases between them. Germline V gene sequence: CDR1 SGHRS, CDR2 YFSETQ. The CDR3 loop spans 15 amino acids. CDR3 sequence reads: CASSLVAGPNQPQHF. CDR3 DNA: TGCGCCAGCAGCTTGGTGGCAGGACCAAATCAGCCCCAGCATTTT.

This clone has only one observation. V usage is TRBV9 and J usage is TRBJ1-2; 10 bases line up with TRBD1. CDR3 size: 14 residues. CDR1 SGDLS and CDR2 YYNGEE come from the germline V gene. The V segment lost 4 bases and the J segment 10 bases; nucleotides outside the gene matches: 10. CDR3 in DNA: TGTGCCAGCAGCTCCCGGGGGGGACAGGGGACCTACACCTTC. Amino acid sequence: CASSSRGGQGTYTF.

This chain connects TRBV2 to TRBJ2-3, with 7 bases lining up with TRBD1. This CDR3 region has 17 residues. The germline CDR1 and CDR2 sequences are SNHLY and FYNNEI. The junction had 14 bases not matched to a gene; V was cut back by 4 bases and J by 4 bases. CDR3: CASSGRDRLSGADTQYF. As DNA, the CDR3 is TGTGCCAGCAGTGGTCGGGACAGACTTTCCGGGGCAGATACGCAGTATTTT.

The rearrangement joins TRBV4-3 to TRBJ2-7; weak D call: TRBD1 (5 bases). This CDR3 contains 14 residues. The V gene's germline CDR1 is LGHNA and CDR2 YSLEER. Trimming took off 4 bases at V and 0 bases at J, with 10 bases between the two ends. CDR3 bases: TGCGCCAGCAGCCTAATGACAGCCTCCTACGAGCAGTACTTC. Encoded protein: CASSLMTASYEQYF.

This chain joins TRBV6-5 and TRBJ2-5; perhaps D is TRBD1 or TRBD2 (5 bases each). This CDR3 contains 14 residues. Germline-derived CDR1 and CDR2 are MNHEY and SVGAGI. V dropped 6 bases and J dropped 3 bases, with 14 bases sitting between them. CDR3 region: CASRRDAMKETQYF. The CDR3 nucleotides read TGTGCCAGCAGAAGGGACGCCATGAAAGAGACCCAGTACTTC.

With regard to this clone: Other DNA sequences in this specimen translate into the identical CDR3. The CDR3 is CASSLAGAPTDTQYF. The CDR3 coding sequence is TGCGCCAGCAGCTTGGCGGGCGCCCCCACAGATACGCAGTATTTT. The chain carries TRBV5-1 and TRBJ2-3; D not certain. The V gene's germline CDR1 is SGHRS and CDR2 YFSETQ. This CDR3 comprises 15 residues. Trimming left V 0 bases short and J 2 bases short, with 10 bases between.

This clone was observed a single time. The V call is TRBV7-8, the J call TRBJ2-2; the match to TRBD1 covers 7 bases. After removal of 4 bases from V and 1 base from J, the junction contained 3 bases not matched to a gene. This CDR3 is built from 15 residues. Germline CDR1 SGHVS, CDR2 FQNEAQ. CDR3 sequence reads: CASSSGTENTGELFF. The CDR3 bases are TGTGCCAGCAGCTCCGGGACAGAGAACACCGGGGAGCTGTTTTTT.

This chain joins TRBV29-1 and TRBJ2-7, with TRBD2 identical over 9 bases. The CDR3 has 13 residues. CDR1 and CDR2 (germline): SQVTM, ANQGSEA. Unmatched junction bases numbered 6, after V lost 6 bases and J lost 3 bases. The CDR3 nucleotides are TGCAGCGTGACTAGCGGAGATTTCTACGAGCAGTACTTC. It specifies CSVTSGDFYEQYF.

The chain employs TRBV5-4 and TRBJ2-2; D not certain. Germline V gene sequence: CDR1 SGHNT, CDR2 YYREEE (reference sequence). There are 17 residues in the CDR3. V was cut by 2 bases and J by 5 bases, with 19 bases left in between. The CDR3 loop reads CASSFGLIAGATGELFF. The DNA for the CDR3 is TGTGCCAGCAGCTTTGGGTTAATTGCAGGAGCGACCGGGGAGCTGTTTTTT.

This chain connects TRBV10-3 to TRBJ1-1; tentative D call: TRBD1 (5 bases). Germline CDR1 reads ENHRY; CDR2 reads SYGVKD. The length of the CDR3 is 14 residues. The ends were cut back, 6 bases at V and 0 bases at J, with 11 bases in the middle. CDR3 nucleotide sequence: TGTGCCATCAGCCAGACAGACATGAACACTGAAGCTTTCTTT. Translation: CAISQTDMNTEAFF.

The V gene is TRBV2, the J gene TRBJ1-2; 7 positions match TRBD1. With V trimmed by 1 base and J by 0 bases, 5 bases remained unmatched. The CDR3 has 16 amino acids. The V gene's germline CDR1 is SNHLY and CDR2 FYNNEI. The DNA of the CDR3 is TGTGCCAGCAGTGAAGGTTGGGACAGCCCTAACTATGGCTACACCTTC. Its protein is CASSEGWDSPNYGYTF.

This chain uses TRBV7-2 with TRBJ2-2, with 11 nucleotides matching TRBD2. CDR1 is SGHTA and CDR2 is FQGNSA in the germline V gene. The V segment lost 8 bases and the J segment 7 bases; nucleotides outside the gene matches: 9. The CDR3 runs to 15 residues. In nucleotides, the CDR3 is TGTGCCAGCGCTCATAGCGGGAGGGCCTTCGGGGAGCTGTTTTTT. Its translation is CASAHSGRAFGELFF.

The rearrangement uses TRBV6-5 and TRBJ1-2, with TRBD1 as a possible D gene (6 bases). The CDR3 has 13 residues. The germline gives CDR1 MNHEY, CDR2 SVGAGI. V was shortened by 5 bases and J by 7 bases, with 14 bases between the two germline ends. CDR3 bases: TGTGCCAGCAGTCCCCCAGGGGTTCCTGGCTACACCTTC. Translation gives CASSPPGVPGYTF.

A word on this clone: Other nucleotide sequences in the sample specify the same CDR3. The chain uses TRBV30 and TRBJ2-7, with D perhaps TRBD1 (5 bases). The CDR3 has 12 amino acids. Trimming removed 1 base from V and 3 bases from J, with 7 bases in between. Germline V CDR1 and CDR2: GTSNPN, SVGIG (reference sequence). This CDR3 is CAWSADSYEQYF. In nucleotides, the CDR3 is TGTGCCTGGAGTGCCGACAGCTACGAGCAGTACTTC.

In the case of this clone: A much bigger clone sits one base away, suggesting this may be a read error. The genes are TRBV20-1 and TRBJ2-7, with D possibly being TRBD2 (6 bases). This CDR3 spans 11 amino acids. The germline V gene encodes CDR1 DFQATT and CDR2 SNEGSKA (reference sequence). As DNA, the CDR3 is TGCGGTGCTAGATGGGACTCAAGGGCGGTCTTC. It encodes CGARWDSRAVF.

Points on this clone: This sequence may be a read error, since a much larger clone differs from it by one base. The chain employs TRBV27 and TRBJ1-1, with D uncertain. This CDR3 region has 13 residues. V lost 4 bases to trimming and J lost 1 base, with 7 bases between them. The germline gives CDR1 MNHEY, CDR2 SMNVEV (reference sequence). The CDR3 DNA is TGTGCCAGCAGTTCCTCCCAGAACACTGAAGCTTTCTTT. Protein sequence: CASSSSQNTEAFF.